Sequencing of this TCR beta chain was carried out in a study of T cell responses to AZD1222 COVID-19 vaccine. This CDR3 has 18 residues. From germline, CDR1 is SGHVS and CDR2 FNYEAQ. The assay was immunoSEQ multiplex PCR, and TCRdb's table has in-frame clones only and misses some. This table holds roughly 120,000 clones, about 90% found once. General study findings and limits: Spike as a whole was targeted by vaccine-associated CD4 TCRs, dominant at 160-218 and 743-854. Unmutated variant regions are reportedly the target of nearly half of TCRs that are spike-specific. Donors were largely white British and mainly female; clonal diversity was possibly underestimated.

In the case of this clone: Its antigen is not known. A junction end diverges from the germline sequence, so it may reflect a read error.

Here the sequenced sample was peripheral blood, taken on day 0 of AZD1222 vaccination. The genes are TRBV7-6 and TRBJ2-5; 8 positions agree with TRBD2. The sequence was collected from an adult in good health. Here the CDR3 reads CASRLEPGLVRFQETQYF. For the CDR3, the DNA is TGTGCCAGCAGATTAGAACCGGGACTAGTGAGGTTCCAAGAGACCCAGTACTTC.